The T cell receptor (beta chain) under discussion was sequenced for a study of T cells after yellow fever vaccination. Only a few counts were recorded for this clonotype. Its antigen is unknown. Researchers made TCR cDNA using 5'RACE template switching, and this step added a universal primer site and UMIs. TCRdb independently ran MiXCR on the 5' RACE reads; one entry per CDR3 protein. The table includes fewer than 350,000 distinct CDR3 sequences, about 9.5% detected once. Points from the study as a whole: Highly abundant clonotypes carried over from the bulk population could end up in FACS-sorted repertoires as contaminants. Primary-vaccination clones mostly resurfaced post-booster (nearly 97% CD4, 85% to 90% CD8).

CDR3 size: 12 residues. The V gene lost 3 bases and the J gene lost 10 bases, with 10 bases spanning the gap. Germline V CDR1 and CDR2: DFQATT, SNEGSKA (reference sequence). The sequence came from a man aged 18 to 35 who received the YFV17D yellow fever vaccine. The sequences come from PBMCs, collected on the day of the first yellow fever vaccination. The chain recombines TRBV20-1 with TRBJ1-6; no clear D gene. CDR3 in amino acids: CSASVGNSPLHF. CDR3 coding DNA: TGCAGTGCTAGTGTAGGGAACTCACCCCTCCACTTT.